The source of this T cell receptor (beta chain) is a study of CD8+CD57+ T cells in acquired aplastic anemia (dated by TCRdb to the late 2010s). In terms of the full investigation: DNA extracted from sorted CD4+ and CD8+ cells had a mean of roughly 3.4 ug, with a range of about 0.19 to 30 ug. Mean read counts for healthy donor samples were 10 million to 10.8 million for CD4+ cells and 11.0 million for CD8+ cells.

Genomic DNA was used as template for profiling of TCR beta VDJ combinations and CDR3 sequences. TCR repertoire sequencing was run on an Illumina HiSeq 2000. As for how the authors treated the data: Repertoires were assessed using TRBV/TRBJ rearrangement plots, CDR3 size and DJ length profiles, and Simpson's diversity index. The most abundant DNA sequence in the deep sequencing data was taken as the immunodominant clone. CDR3 amino acid sequences were checked for sharing across subjects and were also compared against the VDJdb database and published repertoires. TCRdb reprocessing: public reads trimmed at Q25 with fastp, clones called with MiXCR, in-frame beta chains kept. Each record represents a unique CDR3 protein, reported with the most common genes and DNA among its rows. TCRdb, not the authors, supplied the V and J calls. In all, the sample holds roughly 200,000 distinct CDR3 sequences, and about 59% of those were seen once. The top ten hold 25% to 35% of the sample.

The CDR3 starts with the cysteine, ends with the phenylalanine, and has 14 residues. Left in the record is the CDR3 DNA by itself, 42 bases read in frame from the first base. CDR1 SGHRS and CDR2 YFSETQ are derived from the germline V gene. What the work shows at the level of the full study, not this receptor alone: About 30 CD8+ CDR3 sequences were found to be shared between patients and controls, but these sequences appeared to be highly expressed in patients and within the immunodominant clones of the patients. No significant difference in CD8+ Simpson's diversity was found between patients and healthy controls (P=0.060).

About this clonotype: What this receptor recognizes is not known. A junction boundary mismatches the germline segment, possibly from a read error.

In this study, sorted CD4+ and CD8+ T cells from the blood of healthy subjects and of severe aplastic anemia patients had their TCR repertoires deep-sequenced. Ficoll-Paque density gradient centrifugation was used to isolate peripheral blood mononuclear cells. Before DNA was extracted, CD4+ and CD8+ T cells were sorted using either FACS or magnetic beads. This TCR derives from a human donor in good health. Material for sequencing was sorted CD4+, CD8+, or CD8+CD57+ T cells (not recorded which) from PBMCs. The chain is made from TRBV5-1 and TRBJ2-7; 10 central nucleotides agree with TRBD1. The bases read TGCGCCGGCAGCTTGGGACAGGGGAGCAACGAGCAGTACTTC. This yields the protein CAGSLGQGSNEQYF.